What follows are 25 T cell receptor beta chains derived from one specimen sequenced in a study of control samples from healthy donors and cancer patients. TCRdb keeps only in-frame clones here, not all; method: immunoSEQ multiplex PCR. In the table there are about 140,000 clones, around 90% of which are singletons. What was sequenced was blood. These receptor sequences come from a man aged 25-40 years in good health.

This chain joins TRBV6-1 and TRBJ1-3; D remains ambiguous. Deletions cut 3 bases from V and 0 bases from J, with 12 bases between. The CDR3 totals 16 residues. Germline CDR1 reads MNHNS; CDR2 reads SASEGT. The CDR3 DNA sequence: TGTGCCAGCAGTGATAAAGAGCCGGTCTCTGGAAACACCATATATTTT. Its translation is CASSDKEPVSGNTIYF.

The rearrangement uses TRBV6-5 and TRBJ2-7; D ambiguous. In germline, CDR1 is MNHEY, CDR2 SVGAGI. V was clipped by 6 bases and J by 3 bases, with 12 bases between them. The CDR3 sequence is 13 residues long. The CDR3 protein is CASSSPHVYEQYF. The CDR3 nucleotides read TGTGCCAGCAGCTCCCCCCACGTCTACGAGCAGTACTTC.

This rearrangement joins TRBV10-2 to TRBJ1-5, with 8 bases aligning to TRBD1. The trim removed 6 bases at V and 5 bases at J, leaving 9 bases unmatched. The germline V gene encodes CDR1 WSHSY and CDR2 SAAADI. The CDR3 length is 15 residues. The CDR3 DNA is TGCGCCAGCAGAGATGCAGGGGGCGTTGATCAGCCCCAGCATTTT. Its protein product is CASRDAGGVDQPQHF.

The chain employs TRBV15 and TRBJ1-2; D unresolved. The CDR3 spans 15 residues. V was cut by 0 bases and J by 4 bases, with 12 bases left in between. Germline V CDR1 and CDR2: LNHNV, YYDKDF (reference sequence). This CDR3 is CATSRDPSPLYGYTF. The CDR3, as DNA: TGTGCCACCAGCAGAGATCCTAGCCCTCTCTATGGCTACACCTTC.

The V gene is TRBV24-1, the J gene TRBJ2-1, with 7 nucleotides matching TRBD1. This CDR3 spans 16 amino acids. Germline V gene sequence: CDR1 KGHDR, CDR2 SFDVKD. The junction had 9 bases not matched to a gene; V was cut back by 5 bases and J by 3 bases. The CDR3 reads CATSVAKTGLYNEQFF. In DNA, the CDR3 is TGTGCCACCAGTGTCGCCAAGACAGGGCTCTACAATGAGCAGTTCTTC.

The V and J genes are TRBV7-8 and TRBJ2-7, with D perhaps TRBD2 (5 bases). The CDR3 loop spans 14 amino acids. Trimming pared 5 bases from V and 2 bases from J, leaving 13 bases between. Germline V gene lookup returns CDR1 SGHVS and CDR2 FQNEAQ. CDR3 DNA sequence: TGTGCCAGCAGCCGAGCCAGCGGACCCTACGAGCAGTACTTC. This translates into CASSRASGPYEQYF.

This clone was seen a single time. The genes are TRBV19 and TRBJ1-2, with a tentative D call TRBD1 (5 bases). Between the trimmed V and J ends, which lost 5 bases and 2 bases, there was a span of 12 bases. The CDR3 covers 14 residues. The germline CDR1 and CDR2 sequences are LNHDA and SQIVND (reference sequence). The CDR3 protein is CASSSQGPNYGYTF. Written as DNA, the CDR3 is TGTGCCAGTAGTTCTCAGGGACCGAACTATGGCTACACCTTC.

The chain recombines TRBV5-1 with TRBJ2-7; possibly TRBD2 for D (6 bases). V was trimmed by 0 bases and J by 2 bases, leaving 9 bases between them. Germline V gene lookup returns CDR1 SGHRS and CDR2 YFSETQ. CDR3 size: 14 residues. The CDR3 here is CASSLDRETYEQYF. In nucleotides, the CDR3 is TGCGCCAGCAGCTTGGATCGGGAGACCTACGAGCAGTACTTC. Together with reference TRBV5-1 and TRBJ2-7, the CDR3 gives the full variable domain: KAGVTQTPRYLIKTRGQQVTLSCSPISGHRSVSWYQQTPGQGLQFLFEYFSETQRNKGNFPGRFSGRQFSNSRSEMNVSTLELGDSALYLCASSLDRETYEQYFGPGTRLTVT.

The DNA for the CDR3 is TGTGCCAGCAGCTTAGACGGGGTCCCTAACGAGCAGTACTTC. It translates to CASSLDGVPNEQYF. The rearrangement uses TRBV7-8 and TRBJ2-7; possibly TRBD2 for D (5 bases). The CDR3 has 14 residues. V lost 1 base and J lost 5, with 12 bases in between. The germline V gene has CDR1 SGHVS and CDR2 FQNEAQ.

This chain uses TRBV5-6 with TRBJ2-1; 7 nucleotides line up with TRBD2. This CDR3 has 18 amino acids. V was pared by 0 bases and J by 0 bases, with 9 bases of the junction left unmatched. Germline CDR1 is SGHDT and CDR2 is YYEEEE. The CDR3 region has the DNA TGTGCCAGCAGCTTGGGGGATGCGGGACTAAGCTCCTACAATGAGCAGTTCTTC. Encoded protein: CASSLGDAGLSSYNEQFF.

The chain recombines TRBV27 with TRBJ2-7, with D perhaps matching TRBD2 (6 bases). V was trimmed by 2 bases and J by 0 bases, leaving 17 bases between them. Germline values: CDR1 MNHEY, CDR2 SMNVEV (reference sequence). The CDR3 spans 17 residues. CDR3 in amino acids: CASSLAPGVGGSYEQYF. Written as DNA, the CDR3 is TGTGCCAGCAGTTTAGCCCCCGGGGTGGGGGGCTCCTACGAGCAGTACTTC.

The V and J genes are TRBV10-2 and TRBJ1-6; no clear D gene. Deletions cut 3 bases from V and 5 bases from J, with 11 bases between. Germline CDR1 is WSHSY and CDR2 is SAAADI. This CDR3 comprises 15 residues. The CDR3 region is CASSDPWLNNSPLHF. The CDR3, as DNA: TGCGCCAGCAGTGATCCATGGTTAAATAATTCACCCCTCCACTTT.

This sequence joins TRBV4-1 and TRBJ1-1; D not resolved. Trimming cost V 3 bases and J 3 bases, with 11 bases left between them. The CDR3 consists of 14 residues. Germline V CDR1 and CDR2: MGHRA, YSYEKL. CDR3 DNA sequence: TGCGCCAGCAGCCAGGAATCATGGGACACTGAAGCTTTCTTT. It encodes CASSQESWDTEAFF.

The chain links TRBV14 to TRBJ1-4; TRBD1 might be the D (6 bases). Germline values: CDR1 SGHDN, CDR2 FVKESK. V was cut by 6 bases and J by 5 bases, with 13 bases left in between. The CDR3 is 14 amino acids. CDR3 region: CASRQQGRNEKLFF. The CDR3 nucleotides are TGTGCCAGCAGACAACAGGGACGGAATGAAAAACTGTTTTTT. Looking up the rest from reference TRBV14 and TRBJ1-4 gives the full variable domain: EAGVTQFPSHSVIEKGQTVTLRCDPISGHDNLYWYRRVMGKEIKFLLHFVKESKQDESGMPNNRFLAERTGGTYSTLKVQPAELEDSGVYFCASRQQGRNEKLFFGSGTQLSVL.

V gene TRBV21-1 combines with J gene TRBJ1-1. TRBV21-1 is listed as a pseudogene. This CDR3 is 15 amino acids long. The CDR3 sequence is CASSKGKGPNTEAFF. The CDR3 region has the DNA TGTGCCAGCAGCAAAGGCAAAGGGCCGAACACTGAAGCTTTCTTT.

The chain combines TRBV10-2 with TRBJ1-1; 11 bases are shared with TRBD1. J gave up 4 bases and V 7 bases, and 11 bases lay outside the gene matches. Germline lookup yields CDR1 WSHSY and CDR2 SAAADI. CDR3 size: 16 residues. The CDR3 loop is CASNDRAGTGGTEAFF. The CDR3 DNA is TGCGCCAGCAATGACAGAGCCGGGACAGGGGGCACTGAAGCTTTCTTT.

The genes are TRBV28 and TRBJ1-6, with 9 bases identical to TRBD1. V trimming: 4 bases; J trimming: 4 bases; junction bases outside the gene matches: 2. This CDR3 comprises 15 residues. Germline CDR1 MDHEN, CDR2 SYDVKM. CDR3: CASSSGTGYNSPLHF. The CDR3 DNA sequence: TGTGCCAGCAGTTCTGGGACAGGGTATAATTCACCCCTCCACTTT.

Only one count was recorded for this clone. The chain combines TRBV7-9 with TRBJ2-3; D not certain. Germline V CDR1 and CDR2: SEHNR, FQNEAQ (reference sequence). The CDR3 runs to 15 residues. V was trimmed by 4 bases and J by 0 bases, leaving 11 bases between them. The CDR3 DNA sequence: TGTGCCAGCAGCTCCGGATTCGCTAGCACAGATACGCAGTATTTT. It translates to CASSSGFASTDTQYF.

V and J are TRBV7-6 and TRBJ2-1; D remains unclear. CDR1 is SGHVS, CDR2 FNYEAQ, per germline. V was trimmed by 2 bases and J by 0 bases, leaving 8 bases between them. The CDR3 consists of 15 residues. CDR3 bases: TGTGCCAGCAGCTTAACGGGTAGCTCCTACAATGAGCAGTTCTTC. Its translation: CASSLTGSSYNEQFF.

This clone appeared a single time. The chain carries TRBV27 and TRBJ1-6, with D tentatively TRBD1 (5 bases). Germline CDR1 and CDR2: MNHEY and SMNVEV (reference sequence). The V gene lost 3 bases and the J gene lost 14 bases, with 17 bases spanning the gap. CDR3 length: 14 amino acids. CDR3: CASSFSQIGGTLHF. The CDR3, as DNA: TGTGCCAGCAGTTTTTCCCAGATTGGGGGGACCCTCCACTTT.

The V call is TRBV7-9, the J call TRBJ1-1; D gene unclear. Germline V lookup: CDR1 SEHNR, CDR2 FQNEAQ (reference sequence). Trimming shortened V by 9 bases and J by 3 bases, and 23 bases separated the two germline ends. The CDR3 consists of 16 residues. CDR3 sequence reads: CASPDGYSGRDTEAFF. CDR3 DNA sequence: TGTGCCAGTCCCGACGGGTATTCGGGGAGGGACACTGAAGCTTTCTTT. Full variable domain (missing parts from reference TRBV7-9 and TRBJ1-1): DTGVSQNPRHKITKRGQNVTFRCDPISEHNRLYWYRQTLGQGPEFLTYFQNEAQLEKSRLLSDRFSAERPKGSFSTLEIQRTEQGDSAMYLCASPDGYSGRDTEAFFGQGTRLTVV.

The chain combines TRBV11-1 with TRBJ2-2, with 7 bases identical to TRBD2. The germline CDR1 and CDR2 sequences are SGHAT and FQDESV (reference sequence). The V gene end was trimmed by 5 bases and the J gene end by 3 bases; junction bases not matched to a gene: 6. CDR3 size: 15 residues. The CDR3 sequence: CASSTRGGYTGELFF. DNA of the CDR3: TGTGCCAGCAGCACCCGGGGAGGGTACACCGGGGAGCTGTTTTTT.

The gene calls are TRBV12-5 and TRBJ2-3, with D hard to call. Germline CDR1 reads LGHNT; CDR2 reads FRNRAP. V was shortened by 1 base and J by 7 bases, with 6 bases between the two germline ends. CDR3 length equals 12 residues. CDR3 sequence (DNA): TGTGCTAGTGGTTTGGGAGACAATACGCAGTATTTT. This translates into CASGLGDNTQYF.

V and J are TRBV19 and TRBJ2-1; tentative D call: TRBD1 (6 bases). Germline assignment: CDR1 LNHDA and CDR2 SQIVND (reference sequence). Trimming took off 4 bases at V and 2 bases at J, with 6 bases between the two ends. The CDR3 has 13 amino acids. The CDR3 sequence: CASSKGAYNEQFF. In nucleotides, the CDR3 is TGTGCCAGTAGTAAGGGGGCCTACAATGAGCAGTTCTTC. Full variable domain (remainder filled in from reference TRBV19 and TRBJ2-1): DGGITQSPKYLFRKEGQNVTLSCEQNLNHDAMYWYRQDPGQGLRLIYYSQIVNDFQKGDIAEGYSVSREKKESFPLTVTSAQKNPTAFYLCASSKGAYNEQFFGPGTRLTVL.

The chain joins TRBV7-9 to TRBJ2-2; 7 bases are shared with TRBD1. From germline, CDR1 is SEHNR and CDR2 FQNEAQ (reference sequence). The CDR3 is 15 residues long. Germline trimming cut 5 bases from V and 4 bases from J; bases unmatched to any gene: 7. This CDR3 reads CASSHRQGRTGELFF. Written as DNA, the CDR3 is TGTGCCAGCAGCCATCGACAGGGTCGCACCGGGGAGCTGTTTTTT.